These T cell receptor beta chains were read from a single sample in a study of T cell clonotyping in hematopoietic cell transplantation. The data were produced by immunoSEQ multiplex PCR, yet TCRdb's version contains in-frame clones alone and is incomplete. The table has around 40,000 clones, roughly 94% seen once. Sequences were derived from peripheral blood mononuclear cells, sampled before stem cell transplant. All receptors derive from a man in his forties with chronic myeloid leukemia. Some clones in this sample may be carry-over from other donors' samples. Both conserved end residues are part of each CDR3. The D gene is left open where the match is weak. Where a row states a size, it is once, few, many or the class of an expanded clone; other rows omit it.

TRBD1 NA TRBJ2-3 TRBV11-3 TGTGCCAGCAGCCGTAGAGGGACAGGGGGCACAGATACGCAGTATTTT CASSRRGTGGTDTQYF
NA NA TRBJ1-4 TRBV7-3 TGTGCCAGCGCAAGAGCGTCTAATGAAAAACTGTTTTTT CASARASNEKLFF
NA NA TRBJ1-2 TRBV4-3 TGCGCCAGCAGCCAAGATTGGCTATATGGCTACACCTTC CASSQDWLYGYTF
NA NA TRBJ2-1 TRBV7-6 TGTGCCAGCAGCTCCGTAACAGGAAACCAGTTCTTC CASSSVTGNQFF
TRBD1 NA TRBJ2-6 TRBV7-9 TGTGCCAGCAGCTCGTGGACAGGTATCTCTTCTGGGGCCAACGTCCTGACTTTC CASSSWTGISSGANVLTF
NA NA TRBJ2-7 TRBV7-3 TGTGCCAGCAGCTCCCGAGGGGGTTACGAGCAGTACTTC CASSSRGGYEQYF
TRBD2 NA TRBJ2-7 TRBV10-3 TGTGCCATCAGCCGGGACTACGCCCCCTACGAGCAGTACTTC CAISRDYAPYEQYF
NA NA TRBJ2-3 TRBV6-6 TGTGCCAGCAGTCTCCAGGATACGCAGTATTTT CASSLQDTQYF
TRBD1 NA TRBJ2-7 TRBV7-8 TGTGCCAGCAGCGGATCAACAGGGGGGAGCTACGAGCAGTACTTC CASSGSTGGSYEQYF
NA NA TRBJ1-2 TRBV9 TGTGCCAGCAGCGTAGAGGCAGCTAGCTATGGCTACACCTTC CASSVEAASYGYTF
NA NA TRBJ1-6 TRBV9 TGTGCCAGCACCCCGAGGTGGGAAAACTCACCCCTCCACTTT CASTPRWENSPLHF
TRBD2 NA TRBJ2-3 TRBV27 TGTGCCAGCAGTTCCGGACTAGGGACAGATACGCAGTATTTT CASSSGLGTDTQYF
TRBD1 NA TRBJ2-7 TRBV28 TGTGCCAGCAGTTCCGGGACAGGGGGATACGAGCAGTACTTC CASSSGTGGYEQYF
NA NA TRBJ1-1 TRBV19 TGTGCCAGTAGTCCGCGACGGATGAACACTGAAGCTTTCTTT CASSPRRMNTEAFF
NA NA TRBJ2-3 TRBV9 TGTGCCAGCAGCGTAGCGACTACAGATACGCAGTATTTT CASSVATTDTQYF
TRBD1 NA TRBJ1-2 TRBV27 TGTGCCAGCAGTCTAACAGGGGGCTGGGGCTACACCTTC CASSLTGGWGYTF
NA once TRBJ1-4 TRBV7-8 TGTGCCAGCAGCTCTTACCTCGGTCGCCTTAATGAAAAACTGTTTTTT CASSSYLGRLNEKLFF
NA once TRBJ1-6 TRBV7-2 TGTGCCAGCAGCTTAGCCCGGGAGCCTAATTCACCCCTCCACTTT CASSLAREPNSPLHF
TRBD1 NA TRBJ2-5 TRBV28 TGTGCCAGCAGTTCCCGGGACAGCTACCAAGAGACCCAGTACTTC CASSSRDSYQETQYF
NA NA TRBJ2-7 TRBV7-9 TGTGCCAGCAGCCTATTCCCGGGGGCCTACGAGCAGTACTTC CASSLFPGAYEQYF
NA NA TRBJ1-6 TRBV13 TGTGCCAGCAGCTCCCTTTTGGGGAATTCACCCCTCCACTTT CASSSLLGNSPLHF
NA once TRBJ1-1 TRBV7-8 TGTGCCAGCATGGGCGAGCGGCAGAACACTGAAGCTTTCTTT CASMGERQNTEAFF
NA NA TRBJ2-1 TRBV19 TGTGCCAGTAGTATAATAACCGCCCCCTCCTACAATGAGCAGTTCTTC CASSIITAPSYNEQFF
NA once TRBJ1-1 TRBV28 TGTGCCAGCAGTACCCCGAGGAGGATCGCTGAAGCTTTCTTT CASSTPRRIAEAFF
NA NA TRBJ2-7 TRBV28 TGTGCCAGCACCTCATCCGGCGGGGGACAGAAAGAGCAGTACTTC CASTSSGGGQKEQYF
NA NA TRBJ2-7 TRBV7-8 TGTGCCAGCAGCGAAACAGGTGCGCAGAACTTC CASSETGAQNF
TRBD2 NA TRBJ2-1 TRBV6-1 TGTGCCAGCACAGAGGGGAGCGGGGGGGCCCATGAGCAGTTCTTC CASTEGSGGAHEQFF
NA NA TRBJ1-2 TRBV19 TGTGCCAGTCACCGGGGGTCAATAAACTATGGCTACACCTTC CASHRGSINYGYTF
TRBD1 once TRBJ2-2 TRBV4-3 TGCGCCAGCAGCCAAGACAGGGGGCCGGACACCGGGGAGCTGTTTTTT CASSQDRGPDTGELFF
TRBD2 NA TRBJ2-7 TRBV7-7 TGTGCTAGCAGCCCCCGGGGGGGCCACGAGCAGTACTTC CASSPRGGHEQYF
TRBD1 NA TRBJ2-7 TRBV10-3 TGTGCCATCAGCGATACCGGGACAGGGGCTTACGAGCAGTACTTC CAISDTGTGAYEQYF
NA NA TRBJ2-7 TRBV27 TGTGCCAGCAGTCTACTACAAGGGGTTTGGCAGTACTTC CASSLLQGVWQYF
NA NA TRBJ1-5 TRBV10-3 TGTGCCATCAAGGAGGGAAATCAGCCCCAGCATTTT CAIKEGNQPQHF
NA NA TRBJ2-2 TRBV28 TGTGCCAGCAGTAATACAGGGATAGCGCCTACAAGCGGGGAGCTGTTTTTT CASSNTGIAPTSGELFF
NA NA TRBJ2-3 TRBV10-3 TGTGCCATCAGTTACATCCTCGGATCAGATACGCAGTATTTT CAISYILGSDTQYF
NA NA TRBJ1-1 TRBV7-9 TGTGCCAGCAGCCCAGGGATGGGGATGGTAGCTTTCTTT CASSPGMGMVAFF
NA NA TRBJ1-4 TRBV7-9 TGTGCCAGCAGTGCCTGGGGGCGCAGTGCAGCTAATGAAAAACTGTTTTTT CASSAWGRSAANEKLFF
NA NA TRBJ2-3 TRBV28 TGTGCCAGCAGGGACGTCCCTGTAGATACGCAGTATTTT CASRDVPVDTQYF
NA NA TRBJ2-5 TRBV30 TGTGCCTGGTTAAAAACCGGGACCCTCCAAGAGACCCAGTACTTC CAWLKTGTLQETQYF
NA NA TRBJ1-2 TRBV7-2 TGTGCCAGCAGCTTGGGCAGCTCCGCGGGTGGCTACACCTTC CASSLGSSAGGYTF
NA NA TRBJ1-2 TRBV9 TGTGCCAGCAGCCCTACTGGCGGGAGGGCCCAGGAAGGCTACACCTTC CASSPTGGRAQEGYTF
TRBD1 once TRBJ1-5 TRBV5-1 TGCGCCAGCAGCTCGACAGGGGAACCCAATCAGCCCCAGCATTTT CASSSTGEPNQPQHF
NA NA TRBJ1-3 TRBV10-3 TGTGCTTCGACCGGGGGTATAACGGGAAACACCATATATTTT CASTGGITGNTIYF
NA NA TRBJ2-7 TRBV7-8 TGTGCCAGCAGCTTAGTGGCCTACGAGCAGTACTTC CASSLVAYEQYF
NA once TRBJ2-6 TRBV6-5 TGTGCCAGCAGTTCACCGTTCTCTGGTGGGGCCAACGTCCTGACTTTC CASSSPFSGGANVLTF
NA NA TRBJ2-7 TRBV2 TGTGCCAGCACGGACTACTACGAGCAGTACTTC CASTDYYEQYF